The T cell receptor (beta chain) described here comes from a study of cytomegalovirus exposure and HLA in healthy donors. Study outcomes and limitations: Per a later analysis, HLA-associated TCR beta chains showed more clonal expansion than other, equally common TCR beta chains. Apparent HLA restriction characterized most CMV-associated TCR beta chains in a later analysis. Sequences of the TCR beta chain were said to predict the HLA-A and HLA-B alleles of most subjects accurately.

Healthy bone marrow donors formed the donor group. Both 60 Vbeta primers and 13 Jbeta primers went into the PCR. Assay: immunoSEQ multiplex PCR; the TCRdb copy retains only in-frame clones and omits some. The sample lists a few hundred thousand clones; about three quarters were seen once. Trimming left V 5 bases short and J 7 bases short, with 15 bases between. The CDR3 loop spans 12 amino acids. Looked up from germline, CDR1 is GTSNPN and CDR2 is SVGIG (reference sequence). There are a few counts of this clone. Its antigen is currently unknown. The V and J genes are TRBV30 and TRBJ2-7, with TRBD2 as a possible D gene (5 bases). The source material was PBMCs. This receptor was taken from a man in his forties in good health and CMV-seronegative. CDR3 nucleotide sequence: TGTGCCTGGTCGGCAGGACTGGCGGAGCAGTACTTC. Translating it yields CAWSAGLAEQYF.